Sequencing of this T cell receptor beta chain was carried out in a study of control samples from healthy donors and cancer patients. Germline V CDR1 and CDR2: SGHVS, FQNEAQ. The CDR3 consists of 16 residues. The V gene end was trimmed by 3 bases and the J gene end by 2 bases; junction bases not matched to a gene: 10. This clone was counted a single time. This table comes from immunoSEQ multiplex PCR, and its TCRdb copy is limited to in-frame clones, with some not included. The data contain 100,000 to 120,000 clones, about 80% of them seen just once; the ten biggest clones take up approximately 13%. The chain employs TRBV7-8 and TRBJ2-7, with 7 bases lining up with TRBD2. The TCR originated in a woman between 50 and 59 years old in good health. Material: blood. In DNA form, the CDR3 reads TGTGCCAGCAGCTTCGTGGCTAGCGGACGACCCTACGAGCAGTACTTC. Protein product: CASSFVASGRPYEQYF. Full variable domain (rest looked up from reference TRBV7-8 and TRBJ2-7): GAGVSQSPRYKVAKRGQDVALRCDPISGHVSLFWYQQALGQGPEFLTYFQNEAQLDKSGLPSDRFFAERPEGSVSTLKIQRTQQEDSAVYLCASSFVASGRPYEQYFGPGTRLTVT.